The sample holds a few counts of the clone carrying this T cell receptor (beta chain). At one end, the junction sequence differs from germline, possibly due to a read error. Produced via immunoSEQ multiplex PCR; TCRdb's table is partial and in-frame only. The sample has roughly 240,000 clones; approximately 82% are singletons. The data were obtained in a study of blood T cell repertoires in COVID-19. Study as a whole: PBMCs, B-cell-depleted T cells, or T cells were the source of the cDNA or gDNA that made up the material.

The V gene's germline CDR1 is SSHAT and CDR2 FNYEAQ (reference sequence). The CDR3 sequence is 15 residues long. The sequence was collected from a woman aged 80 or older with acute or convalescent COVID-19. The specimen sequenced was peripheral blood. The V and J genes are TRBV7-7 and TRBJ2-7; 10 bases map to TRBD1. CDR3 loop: CASSPDRGPYNEQYF. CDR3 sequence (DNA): TGTGCTAGCAGCCCCGACAGGGGGCCTTACAACGAGCAGTACTTC.